Sequencing of this TCR beta chain was carried out in a study of tumor-infiltrating lymphocytes in primary liver carcinoma. Constant-region priming of about 0.5 ug total RNA yielded TCR beta cDNA. Investigators got TCR beta libraries out of three nested multiplex PCR rounds, done with slightly modified ARM-PCR. A C-beta reverse primer was combined with TRBV1-TRBV30 forward primers in the first two PCR rounds, and each round had approximately 9 cycles. MiXCR, run by TCRdb on the multiplex PCR reads, gives a single entry per CDR3 protein. The data show over 45,000 distinct CDR3 sequences, about three quarters seen once. It was from about 19-30 mg of unsorted bulk tissue that RNA and DNA were co-extracted. Comment on this clonotype: A much larger clone sits a single nucleotide away, making a read error possible.

CDR1 is GTSNPN and CDR2 is SVGIG in the germline V gene (reference sequence). Trimming took 8 bases from V and 7 from J, leaving 17 bases between them. This CDR3 has 12 residues. The TCR sequence derives from a man aged 35 to 55 with primary liver carcinoma and hepatitis B virus infection. This chain links TRBV30 with TRBJ1-1; D ambiguous. The sample taken for sequencing was liver tumor tissue from sampling region 5. Subset specified: tumor region T5, tumor centre. The DNA for the CDR3 is TGTGCCCGGAACCGCGGTGCACTTGAAGCTTTCTTT. It encodes CARNRGALEAFF.